This passage covers 17 T cell receptor beta chains from one sample sequenced in a study of shared clonotypes between healthy human individuals. Assay used: immunoSEQ multiplex PCR; TCRdb lists only in-frame clones, some missing. The table lists 700,000 or so clones, less than 80% of them singletons. The specimen sequenced was memory CD4+ T cells sorted from blood. Subset denoted: CD45RA-negative fraction. All receptors derive from a young woman in good health.

The CDR3 nucleotides read TGCGCCAGCAGCTCGAACAGGGGCGGTACTGAAGCTTTCTTT. This sequence encodes CASSSNRGGTEAFF. This chain connects TRBV5-1 to TRBJ1-1, with 7 bases lining up with TRBD1. The CDR3 is 14 amino acids. V trimming: 3 bases; J trimming: 5 bases; junction bases outside the gene matches: 7. The germline V gene has CDR1 SGHRS and CDR2 YFSETQ.

This clone came up a few times. The chain links TRBV6-1 to TRBJ2-1; 9 nucleotides match TRBD2. CDR1 is MNHNS, CDR2 SASEGT, per germline. This CDR3 is built from 15 residues. V was pared by 8 bases and J by 8 bases, with 13 bases of the junction left unmatched. The CDR3 region has the DNA TGTGCCAGCCTCCTTGTGGCGGGAGGGGGTCATGAGCAGTTCTTC. Amino acid sequence: CASLLVAGGGHEQFF.

The V call is TRBV19, the J call TRBJ2-3; 8 nucleotides agree with TRBD1. This CDR3 contains 15 residues. The germline CDR1 and CDR2 sequences are LNHDA and SQIVND (reference sequence). Germline trimming cut 4 bases from V and 0 bases from J; bases unmatched to any gene: 3. Here the CDR3 DNA reads TGTGCCAGTAGTACCTGGACAGGGAGCACAGATACGCAGTATTTT. Its translation: CASSTWTGSTDTQYF.

The V call is TRBV5-1, the J call TRBJ1-1; the D is unclear. CDR1 and CDR2 (germline): SGHRS, YFSETQ. Trimming removed 1 base at V and 1 base at J, with 5 bases between. The CDR3 loop spans 13 amino acids. The CDR3 nucleotides are TGCGCCAGCAGCTTGCAGTCGAACACTGAAGCTTTCTTT. Its translation is CASSLQSNTEAFF.

The J gene is TRBJ2-7, the V gene TRBV28; 7 nucleotides align to TRBD2. J gave up 0 bases and V 10 bases, and 9 bases lay outside the gene matches. This CDR3 is built from 14 residues. CDR1 and CDR2 (germline): MDHEN, SYDVKM. This CDR3 reads CATTWIAGSYEQYF. DNA of the CDR3: TGTGCCACCACTTGGATAGCGGGCTCCTACGAGCAGTACTTC.

The chain joins TRBV6-6 to TRBJ1-2; D gene uncertain. Trimming cost V 2 bases and J 8 bases, with 21 bases left between them. This CDR3 spans 16 amino acids. CDR1 is MNHNY, CDR2 SVGAGI, per germline (reference sequence). The CDR3 region is CASSYPHGPGKEGYTF. The CDR3 DNA reads as TGTGCCAGCAGTTACCCCCATGGTCCGGGGAAAGAGGGCTACACCTTC.

CDR3 protein: CASSLGYSYEQYF. DNA of the CDR3: TGTGCCAGCAGCTTGGGATATTCCTACGAGCAGTACTTC. The J gene is TRBJ2-7, the V gene TRBV7-8; D is unresolved. The germline gives CDR1 SGHVS, CDR2 FQNEAQ. The CDR3 spans 13 residues. Trimming removed 3 bases from V and 1 base from J, with 7 bases in between.

The V and J genes are TRBV11-3 and TRBJ2-7, with D possibly TRBD1 on 5 matching bases. The CDR3 runs 14 residues. From germline, CDR1 is SGHNT and CDR2 YENEEA. V was cut by 2 bases and J by 1 base, with 9 bases left in between. CDR3: CASSLSQVSYEQYF. The DNA for the CDR3 is TGTGCCAGCAGCTTATCACAGGTATCCTACGAGCAGTACTTC.

The CDR3 loop reads CAVKQGLSYEQYF. Written as DNA, the CDR3 is TGTGCCGTGAAACAGGGGTTATCCTACGAGCAGTACTTC. The chain joins TRBV10-3 to TRBJ2-7; TRBD1 agrees at 7 bases. V lost 11 bases and J lost 1; bases outside the gene matches: 8. Germline values: CDR1 ENHRY, CDR2 SYGVKD. This CDR3 contains 13 residues.

The chain combines TRBV7-8 with TRBJ2-2; D is ambiguous. V was pared by 1 base and J by 4 bases, with 7 bases between. CDR1 is SGHVS, CDR2 FQNEAQ, per germline. This CDR3 is built from 14 residues. The CDR3 protein is CASSLGLVTGELFF. DNA for the CDR3: TGTGCCAGCAGCTTAGGATTAGTCACCGGGGAGCTGTTTTTT.

This clone appeared once. Additional DNA sequences in this sample encode the identical CDR3. The chain recombines TRBV2 with TRBJ2-1; 10 bases are a match to TRBD2. Germline V gene data show CDR1 as SNHLY and CDR2 as FYNNEI. CDR3 size: 15 residues. V trimming: 3 bases; J trimming: 7 bases; junction bases outside the gene matches: 6. The CDR3 loop is CASSDFLAGVNEQFF. DNA for the CDR3: TGTGCCAGCAGTGATTTCCTAGCGGGAGTTAATGAGCAGTTCTTC.

As to this clone: The sample holds other DNA sequences that translate to the same CDR3. CDR3 in amino acids: CASSLDETGELFF. The CDR3 DNA reads TGTGCCAGCAGCTTAGACGAGACCGGGGAGCTGTTTTTT. V is TRBV7-2 and J is TRBJ2-2, with unresolved D. Trimming stripped 1 base from V and 5 bases from J, with 5 bases between. Germline-derived CDR1 and CDR2 are SGHTA and FQGNSA. The CDR3 consists of 13 residues.

The chain has TRBV27 and TRBJ2-5; D ambiguous. This CDR3 is 14 amino acids long. V was pared by 3 bases and J by 1 base, with 9 bases between. Germline V gene lookup returns CDR1 MNHEY and CDR2 SMNVEV (reference sequence). CDR3 sequence: CASSFLGSQETQYF. CDR3 coding DNA: TGTGCCAGCAGTTTTTTGGGTTCCCAAGAGACCCAGTACTTC.

V is TRBV9 and J is TRBJ1-2; no clear D. Germline-derived CDR1 and CDR2 are SGDLS and YYNGEE. Between the trimmed V and J ends, which lost 0 bases and 8 bases, there was a span of 14 bases. CDR3 size: 14 residues. The CDR3 nucleotides are TGTGCCAGCAGCGTAGATCTGGAGTTGAACGGCTACACCTTC. This translates into CASSVDLELNGYTF.

This clone is a singleton in its sample. The chain couples TRBV5-6 to TRBJ2-1; D unclear. The V gene's germline CDR1 is SGHDT and CDR2 YYEEEE. The CDR3 sequence is 13 residues long. V was pared by 3 bases and J by 7 bases, with 11 bases between. CDR3 DNA sequence: TGTGCCAGCAGCTGGGGTCTCGAGAATGAGCAGTTCTTC. It specifies CASSWGLENEQFF.

On this clone itself: Since no conserved phenylalanine or tryptophan closes the CDR3, a read error is the likely cause. No DNA is shown, since the ends of the CDR3 on it are uncertain; the CDR3 is the one TCRdb lists. The CDR3 sequence: CASSLKSGSRGY. This sequence joins TRBV28 and TRBJ1-2; the tabulated D call, TRBD1, remains unverified against the DNA. Germline V gene data show CDR1 as MDHEN and CDR2 as SYDVKM. A total of 12 residues make up the CDR3, ends included.

This clone has more than one count but fewer than ten. Other DNA sequences within the sample encode an identical CDR3. The V call is TRBV7-9, the J call TRBJ1-2; D remains unclear. Deletions cut 3 bases from V and 4 bases from J, with 9 bases between. Per the germline V gene, CDR1 is SEHNR and CDR2 is FQNEAQ (reference sequence). The CDR3 loop spans 13 amino acids. The CDR3 reads CASSLGSSYGYTF. The CDR3 DNA is TGTGCCAGCAGCTTGGGCAGCTCCTATGGCTACACCTTC.